This TCR beta chain stems from a study of blood T cells in healthy people across ages. A J-beta primer mix and a sample-barcoded 5' primer were used in a second PCR of about 7 to 12 cycles. Paired-end reads containing CDR3 totaled no fewer than 3 million for each sample. TCRdb re-called the 5' RACE reads through MiXCR, storing one row per CDR3 protein. The sample has approximately 800,000 distinct CDR3 sequences; more than 55% are singletons. Study results and caveats: While age rose, TCR beta diversity per million T cells dropped in a roughly linear way. Among long-lived donors, naive CD4+ cells were more numerous and diversity higher than in aged donors.

This clonotype was found a few times. Its target is not known. Per germline, CDR1 DFQATT and CDR2 SNEGSKA (reference sequence). The CDR3 extends over 14 amino acids. V lost 6 bases to trimming and J lost 4 bases, with 19 bases between them. The chain recombines TRBV20-1 with TRBJ2-7; a weak D match, TRBD1 (6 bases). The sequence was obtained from a middle-aged man in good health. Sequenced material: blood. CDR3 amino acids: CSAPSRDMSYEQYF. Here the CDR3 DNA reads TGCAGTGCCCCATCCCGGGACATGTCTTACGAGCAGTACTTC.